This T cell receptor beta chain stems from a study of neurological immune-mediated disorders. Study conclusions and caveats: No sharing of CDR3 amino acid sequences was observed among expanded clones across subjects, suggesting private repertoires in all groups.

The yield of each sequencing run was over 160 million TCR-beta sequences from 15-18 subjects. TCRdb fed the 5' RACE reads into MiXCR, producing one record per CDR3 protein. The sample lists approximately 41,000 distinct CDR3 sequences, over 2% occurring once. Germline V CDR1 and CDR2: MNHNY, SVGAGI (reference sequence). The CDR3 is made up of 18 amino acids. V lost 0 bases and J 2 bases, leaving 14 bases between the germline ends. PBMCs numbering 2 million and stored at -80 C yielded the unsorted libraries. Concerning this clonotype: Its antigen is unknown.

J is TRBJ2-6 and V is TRBV6-6, with D unresolved. The sequence came from a young man with multiple sclerosis. Sequenced material: PBMCs. CDR3 in amino acids: CASSYSPSPLAGANVLTF. The CDR3 nucleotides are TGTGCCAGCAGTTACTCCCCTTCTCCCTTAGCTGGGGCCAACGTCCTGACTTTC.